Described below is a single TCR beta chain sequence and its context. The specificity of this receptor is unknown. Base qualities are not at hand, and no much larger clone is one base apart. The cohort consisted of 600 or so healthy bone marrow donors. Cohort members were all nominally healthy when sampled, although unrecorded immune exposures were likely present. The donor was CMV seronegative and belonged to the group of under 400 seronegative cohort members. Each donor provided a peripheral blood sample, and peripheral blood mononuclear cells were used for TCR beta sequencing. Genomic DNA was extracted from the blood cell samples with the Qiagen DNeasy Blood Extraction Kit. Taken from the germline V gene, the CDR1 and CDR2 loops are SGHTA and FQGNSA. Taken from cysteine to phenylalanine, the CDR3 has 13 residues. This entry keeps only the CDR3 DNA: 39 bases, framed from base 1. V sheds 5 bases and J sheds 4 bases, leaving 11 bases between their ends.

The data stem from a study of cytomegalovirus exposure and HLA in healthy donors (dated by TCRdb to about 2017). Regarding the research as a whole: An earlier analysis of approximately 640 of the donors reported about 290 Gb of sequence data and approximately 110 million unique TCR beta sequences from 150 million to 200 million T cells. Typing coverage differed by locus: A, B, C, DRB1 and DQB1 were typed in about 629-630 donors, DQA1 in around 500, DPA1 in 600 to 610, and DPB1 in approximately 450. An earlier analysis of around 580 of the donors used high-throughput TCR beta sequencing to judge whether each TCR beta V gene segment behaved as functional or pseudogenic. All discovery cohort repertoires had been generated on a single sequencing platform. In a later analysis, previously published TCR beta repertoires from about 640 donors were re-analyzed and high-resolution HLA genotyping was added so that TCR occurrence patterns could be studied. An early release that covered some 640 HLA-typed donors contained approximately 290 gigabases of sequencing data and around 85 million unique TCR sequences. HLA typing included class I and class II loci at four-digit resolution. To predict cytomegalovirus infection status, the study brought together high-throughput TCR immunosequencing, statistical association of individual TCRs with disease status, and machine learning. Among about 360 genotyped donors of the cohort, an average of approximately 230,000 unique TCR beta nucleotide sequences were sequenced per donor, roughly 20% of them non-productive. The study aimed to test whether cataloging public T cell receptors could reveal signatures of past pathogen exposure. Because of strong linkage in the cohort, five DR-DQ haplotypes were treated as single units for association and clustering. Rather than using new phenotypic data, the later analysis identified candidate immune exposures from TCR beta sequences and from how often those sequences occurred across donors. A later genetic analysis used genome-wide SNP genotypes for about 65% of the 666 donors, treating that subset as a discovery cohort. The study profiled the T cell repertoires of about 720 subjects by immunosequencing and related them to cytomegalovirus serostatus. Along with the roughly 670-subject first cohort, a separate validation cohort of more than 90 different subjects was used. Donor age, sex, ethnicity and CMV serostatus were compiled alongside the repertoire data. Of the roughly 420 genotyped donors, less than 85% were placed in the genetic ancestry cluster associated with self-reported Caucasian donors.

Receptor amplification or capture employed the immunoSEQ multiplex PCR assay. A mixture of 60 forward primers for TCR Vbeta segments and 13 reverse primers for TCR Jbeta segments was used in the multiplex PCR. Amplification of the CDR3 region of rearranged TCR beta genes was performed with a multiplex PCR assay on genomic DNA. The Illumina HiSeq System was used to sequence the amplified TCR beta libraries as 87-base-pair reads. Regarding the original processing steps: In a later analysis, 70 million to 95 million unique TCR beta chains were counted across the roughly 610 repertoires, and roughly 9.9 million of these chains were shared by at least two donors. Raw reads were error-corrected and collapsed into unique sequences by a nearest-neighbor algorithm in which closely related sequences were merged to remove PCR and sequencing errors. V, D and J gene segments were assigned by aligning CDR3 sequences to IMGT reference sequences. For a sequence to be retained, a match of at least six nucleotides to both a V gene segment and a J gene segment was required. Rearrangements were called productive when the CDR3 lacked stop codons and stayed in frame with V and J; all others were non-productive. Following IMGT convention, CDR3 was defined as the stretch from the second conserved V-encoded cysteine to the conserved J-encoded phenylalanine. The earlier analysis of a few hundred of the donors excluded sequences that lacked an unambiguous match to a single V gene segment. In an earlier analysis of 450 to 750 of the donors, a V segment was called functional when productive rearrangements were above 56.7%, and segregating when the standard deviation between donors exceeded 5%. A statistical classification framework was built to diagnose cytomegalovirus status from the catalog of TCR beta chain sequences. In a later analysis, TCR nucleotide sequences were compared against IMGT/GENE-DB human TR gene sequences so that V and J genes could be assigned. The TCRdist pipeline was used in a later analysis to assign CDR3 sequences and most-parsimonious VDJ recombination scenarios. In a later analysis, each TCR beta chain was defined by its CDR3 amino acid sequence together with its V-gene family, and reads without a unique V-gene family were excluded. As a way to deal with suspected cross-contamination and a sequencing artifact, a later analysis dropped 592 nucleotide sequences that were highly shared and had low generation probability. For each public chain, a later analysis derived a clonal expansion index from normalized ranks of inferred template counts within each repertoire. A later analysis computed generation probabilities with a VDJ recombination model fitted to out-of-frame rearrangements, and checked the results against IGoR. In a later analysis, hypergeometric tests were used to score TCR-TCR, TCR-HLA and TCR-CMV co-occurrence, with a repertoire-size bias correction applied to TCR pairs. To estimate false discovery rates, a later analysis permuted the HLA or CMV assignments 20 times. In a later analysis, co-occurring TCRs were grouped with DBSCAN, and TCRdist sequence similarity was added when clustering was performed within HLA-allele-positive subsets. Co-occurrence clustering excluded repertoires with fewer than 30,000 or more than 120,000 public chains, plus five with anomalous nucleotide sharing. TCRdb re-hosts the immuneACCESS table, in-frame sequences only. Its copies lack some clones; in the studies checked, an unresolved V gene accounts for under half of them, and the cause for the rest is not known. The DNA was the basis for D and trimming; V, J and clone size are from that table. In this sample the table shows 45,000 to 60,000 clones, approximately 77% of which occur a single time. The ten largest make up more than 9% of the sample.

Summary of the overall study and its limitations: Some IMGT-functional V segments, including TRBV6-2 and TRBV6-3, could not be distinguished by the 87-base-pair reads and were therefore excluded. In a later analysis, the rate of TCR association differed among HLA loci, with DRB1 alleles having the most associated TCRs and HLA-C alleles having the fewest. A later analysis found that most CMV-associated TCR beta chains appeared HLA-restricted, with HLA associations seemingly driven largely by CMV exposure. Because HLA typing was unavailable for some donors at each locus, only the typed subset was used in association tests. In a later analysis, several top co-occurrence clusters were reported to appear linked to parvovirus B19, influenza, CMV and Epstein-Barr virus. A few of the identified cytomegalovirus-associated TCR beta chains were confirmed in vitro to be specific for cytomegalovirus antigens. The earlier analysis of some 540 of the donors excluded roughly 17 rarely observed V segments, including chromosome 9 orphons, because counts were too low. Correlated functional status among segregating V segments might be attributable to linkage disequilibrium, but an unknown experimental factor could not be ruled out. A further reported finding was that TCR beta sequences accurately predicted the HLA-A and HLA-B alleles for most subjects in the first cohort. A later genetic analysis associated a missense DCLRE1C variant with V-gene and J-gene trimming of TCR beta chains, and an independent cohort replicated the association. In a later analysis, HLA-associated TCR beta chains showed more clonal expansion and lower generation probabilities than non-associated chains that were equally common. In an earlier analysis of roughly 560 of the donors, most TCR beta V segments were observed in productive rearrangements about 87% or about 30% of the time, broadly matching IMGT annotations. In a later analysis, over 15,000 TCR beta sequences were associated with specific HLA alleles at a false discovery rate of 0.05. Presence/absence analyses assumed roughly uniform sequencing depth across donors, an assumption that may not hold. In both the original and validation cohorts, the classifier was reported to diagnose cytomegalovirus status with high specificity and sensitivity. The authors suggested that the approach could potentially be extended to other disease states and immunological phenotypes. A cluster of highly shared sequence variants was judged likely to be a technical artifact of the sequencing pipeline. When HLA alleles, especially DR and DQ, strongly co-occurred, attributing TCR associations to individual alleles was difficult. In a later genetic analysis, fewer N-insertions in productive TCRs were reported among donors in an Asian-associated ancestry cluster than the roughly 640-donor mean. Only TCR beta chains were sequenced in this cohort, and the absence of alpha or paired-chain data limited detectable features. A total of 164 TCR beta chains were listed by the study as associated with cytomegalovirus. Across donors, most TCR sequences were observed very rarely, whereas some public TCRs were present in many individuals. CMV serostatus was the only immune exposure information available for the cohort.

The sample consisted of PBMCs. This TCR came from a woman aged 50 to 65 in good health and CMV-seronegative. The V and J segments used are TRBV7-2 and TRBJ1-1, with no D gene named confidently. The DNA reads as follows: TGTGCCAGCAGCCTAAGCGACGGCACTGAAGCTTTCTTT. It translates to CASSLSDGTEAFF.